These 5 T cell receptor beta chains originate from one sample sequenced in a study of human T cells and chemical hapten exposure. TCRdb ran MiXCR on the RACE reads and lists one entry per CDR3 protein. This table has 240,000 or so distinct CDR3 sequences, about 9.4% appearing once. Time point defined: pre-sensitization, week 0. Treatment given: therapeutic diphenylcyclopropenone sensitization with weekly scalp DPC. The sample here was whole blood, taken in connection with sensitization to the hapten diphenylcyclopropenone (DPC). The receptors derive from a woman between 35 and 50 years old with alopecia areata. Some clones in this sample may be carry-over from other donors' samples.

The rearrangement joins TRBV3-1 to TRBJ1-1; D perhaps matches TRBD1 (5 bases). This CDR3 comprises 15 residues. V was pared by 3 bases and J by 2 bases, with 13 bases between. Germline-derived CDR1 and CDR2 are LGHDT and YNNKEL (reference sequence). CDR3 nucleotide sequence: TGTGCCAGCAGCCACAGGGCCCTCGCTAACACTGAAGCTTTCTTT. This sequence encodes CASSHRALANTEAFF.

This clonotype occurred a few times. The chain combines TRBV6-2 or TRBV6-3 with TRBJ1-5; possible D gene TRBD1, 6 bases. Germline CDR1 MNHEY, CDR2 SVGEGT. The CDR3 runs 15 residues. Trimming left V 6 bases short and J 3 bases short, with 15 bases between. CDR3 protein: CASRGAGPANQPQHF. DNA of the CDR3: TGTGCCAGCAGGGGGGCCGGACCTGCCAATCAGCCCCAGCATTTT.

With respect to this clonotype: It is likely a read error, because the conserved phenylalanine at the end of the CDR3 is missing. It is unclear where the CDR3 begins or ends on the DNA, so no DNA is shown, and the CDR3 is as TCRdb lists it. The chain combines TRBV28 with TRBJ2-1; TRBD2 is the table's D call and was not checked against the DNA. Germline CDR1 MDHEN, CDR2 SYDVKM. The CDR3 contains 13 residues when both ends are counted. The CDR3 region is CASSSSSGRPPGS.

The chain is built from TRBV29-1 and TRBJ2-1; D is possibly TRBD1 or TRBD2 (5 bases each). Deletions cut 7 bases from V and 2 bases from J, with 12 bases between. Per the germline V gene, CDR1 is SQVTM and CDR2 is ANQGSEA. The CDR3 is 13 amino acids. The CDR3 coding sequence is TGCAGCGCGGGACGAATCCCCTACAATGAGCAGTTCTTC. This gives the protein CSAGRIPYNEQFF.

The CDR3 nucleotides read TGTGCCAGCAGTGAATCCGGGATGGTAATCTCCTACGAGCAGTACTTC. It translates to CASSESGMVISYEQYF. The chain couples TRBV25-1 to TRBJ2-7, with D possibly TRBD2 on 5 matching bases. Germline assignment: CDR1 MGHDK and CDR2 SYGVNS. The CDR3 contains 16 residues. Between the trimmed V and J ends, which lost 1 base and 0 bases, there was a span of 13 bases.